The T cell receptor beta chain described here comes from a study of PD-L1 blockade in urothelial cancer. Across the study: Administration of atezolizumab to patients began at some point between 2014 and 2016, at 1,200 mg intravenously every 3 weeks. The median number of T cells present in blood samples was approximately 130,000. Male sex and bladder-origin urothelial cancer characterized most of the roughly 29 patients. Blood analysis took place 3 weeks (second dose) and 6 weeks after treatment start.

Using immunoSEQ multiplex PCR, the repertoire was profiled, and TCRdb retains in-frame clones only, with some absent. The sample records some 22,000 clones, roughly 89% being singletons. CDR1 LNHNV and CDR2 YYDKDF come from the germline V gene (reference sequence). V lost 5 bases, J lost 2 bases, and 12 bases lay in between. This CDR3 spans 14 amino acids. J is TRBJ2-5 and V is TRBV15; no definite D call. This sample comprised PBMCs, obtained around atezolizumab (anti-PD-L1) treatment. This receptor was taken from a woman aged 60 to 75 with urothelial cancer. CDR3 nucleotide sequence: TGTGCCACCAGCCTCCTGGCCAGACAAGAGACCCAGTACTTC. It encodes CATSLLARQETQYF.